This TCR beta chain was identified in a study of blood T cell repertoires in COVID-19 (TCRdb year 2020). In the study overall: Samples from collaborators originated in the United States, Italy and Spain and spanned both the acute and convalescent phases of COVID-19. The material from the prospective study consisted of cDNA or gDNA derived from T cells, B-cell-depleted T cells, or PBMCs. Deeply sampled blood TCRbeta repertoires from subjects exposed to, actively infected with, or recovered from COVID-19 were included in the dataset. A freely available public database, intended as a resource for researchers studying the immune response to SARS-CoV-2, is where the repertoires were released. The samples were drawn from the first 160 participants of the ongoing ImmuneRACE study and from 1,254 subjects provided by 6 global collaborators. Sample metadata almost always included a de-identified subject ID, COVID-19 status, age in years and sex. Where available, HLA class I and class II types were taken from metadata supplied by the sample provider and were not determined by assay-based typing. The paper as a whole reports these results and caveats: The quantity of clinical and demographic metadata differed by source and by participant and was supplied without curation.

From its cysteine to its phenylalanine, the CDR3 spans 13 amino acids. Of the read, only the CDR3 DNA is kept; its 39 bases are in frame from base 1. The germline V gene gives CDR1 as MDHEN and CDR2 as SYDVKM. V is cut back by 6 bases and J by 7 bases, with 6 bases in the junction unmatched. Only a few counts were recorded for this clone. The specificity of this receptor is unknown. No much larger clonotype is one base removed from it; base qualities were not supplied. One collaborating source in Seattle enrolled patients during active infection and followed them longitudinally through the course of disease. The collaborating institutions used their own protocols to collect whole blood in K2EDTA tubes. For TCRbeta analysis, collaborators shipped samples in one of three forms: frozen whole blood, isolated PBMCs, or DNA extracted from either of those sample types. The immunoSEQ Assay, a bias-controlled multiplex PCR, was used to amplify TCRbeta CDR3 regions from genomic DNA. The authors processed their data as follows. The number of nucleated cells in each sample was estimated from the amplification of reference gene primers within the assay. Sequence reads were collapsed and filtered to measure the absolute abundance of every unique TCRbeta CDR3 rearrangement. Productive Simpson clonality was computed per sample as the square root of Simpson's diversity index over productive rearrangements. The table was pulled from immuneACCESS by TCRdb, which kept in-frame rearrangements only. Such tables lose some clones; where checked, under half of the loss comes from unresolved V genes, and the rest has no known cause. From that table come the V and J calls and clone size; the DNA was used to work out D and trimming. For this sample the table gives fewer than 700,000 clones, of which 85% to 90% were detected only once. The top ten constitute under 8.5% of the sample.

What was sequenced was peripheral blood. The TCR sequence derives from a woman between 50 and 59 years old with COVID-19, enrolled during active disease. The chain employs TRBV28 and TRBJ1-5; the junction holds 7 bases that match TRBD1. The DNA is TGTGCCAGCAGCGGACAGGTATGGCAGCCCCAGCATTTT. Its protein product is CASSGQVWQPQHF.